The subject of this entry is one TCR beta chain. What it recognizes is unknown. Trimming took off 1 base at V and 5 bases at J, with 15 bases between the two ends. The CDR3 runs to 16 residues. CDR1 LNHDA and CDR2 SQIVND come from the germline V gene (reference sequence). As defined, naive CD8 cells were CD45RO-negative and positively selected for CCR7, with terminally differentiated effector memory CD45RA+ cells excluded. This record belongs to a study of shared clonotypes between healthy human individuals. Notes on the study in general: Rarefaction revealed incomplete sorted-subset sequencing despite large depth. Represented diversity (both genetic and exposure-history) was limited by the small number of donors.

As processed by the authors: Without quality scores, immunoSEQ junctional reads could not be filtered like full-length reads. Profiling relied on immunoSEQ multiplex PCR, and the TCRdb table lists in-frame clones only, not all of them. Clone size and the V and J calls come from that table; the DNA yielded D and trimming. The table records about 2.2 million clones, around 93% of them present only once. The V call is TRBV19, the J call TRBJ2-1; D is possibly TRBD2 (5 bases). The TCR originated in a man in his late teens or twenties in good health. Some clones in this sample may be carry-over from other donors' samples. The material sequenced was naive CD8+ T cells from PBMCs. The CDR3 nucleotides read TGTGCCAGTAGTATAGCGGAGGTCTTCCCGGACAATGAGCAGTTCTTC. This codes for CASSIAEVFPDNEQFF.